A single sample gave rise to the 2 T cell receptor beta chains below, sequenced in a study of cytomegalovirus exposure and HLA in healthy donors (dated by TCRdb to about 2017). Library method: the immunoSEQ multiplex PCR assay. For the multiplex PCR, a mixture combining 60 forward primers for TCR Vbeta segments and 13 reverse primers for TCR Jbeta segments was used. TCRdb holds this immuneACCESS table with in-frame rearrangements only. Some clones are missing; in checked studies, unresolved V genes explain under half, and the rest has no known cause. A total of 75,000 to 85,000 clones appear in this sample, around 81% of them only once. Of the sample, 1.1% is held by the ten largest clones. Sequencing was performed on PBMCs. Receptors originate from a male donor in good health and CMV-seronegative.

The chain is built from TRBV30 and TRBJ1-2; 7 nucleotides line up with TRBD1. The ends lost 1 base at V and 5 bases at J; junction bases unmatched: 7. Germline V gene lookup returns CDR1 GTSNPN and CDR2 SVGIG (reference sequence). This CDR3 contains 14 residues. The CDR3 is CAWSDRDRSYGYTF. The CDR3 DNA follows: TGTGCCTGGAGTGACCGGGACAGATCGTATGGCTACACCTTC.

This rearrangement joins TRBV18 to TRBJ1-1, with 7 bases aligning to TRBD1. The germline V gene has CDR1 KGHSH and CDR2 LQKENI. V trimming: 2 bases; J trimming: 0 bases; junction bases outside the gene matches: 6. The length of the CDR3 is 16 residues. The CDR3 reads CASSPLDRSLNTEAFF. CDR3 in DNA: TGTGCCAGCTCACCATTGGACAGGTCCTTGAACACTGAAGCTTTCTTT. The full variable domain, with the rest looked up from reference TRBV18 and TRBJ1-1, is NAGVMQNPRHLVRRRGQEARLRCSPMKGHSHVYWYRQLPEEGLKFMVYLQKENIIDESGMPKERFSAEFPKEGPSILRIQQVVRGDSAAYFCASSPLDRSLNTEAFFGQGTRLTVV.